What follows is one T cell receptor (beta chain) and its context. The antigen remains unidentified. The source of the sample is a study of regulatory T cells in long-lasting Graves disease. Points from the study as a whole: Favoring TRBV28, TRBJ1-2 and TRBJ2-5 was a feature seen in persistent disease.

Time point meaning: newly diagnosed GD, antithyroid drugs for less than 3 months. After RNA was extracted from PBMCs, the TCR library was made from it. V shed 0 bases, J shed 0 bases, and the junction held 5 bases outside the gene matches. The length of the CDR3 is 17 residues. Per germline, CDR1 KGHSH and CDR2 LQKENI. Construction of the TCR beta libraries employed iRepertoire HTBI primers in conjunction with Arm-PCR of CDR3 regions. TCRdb recomputed calls from the multiplex PCR reads with MiXCR, one row per CDR3 protein. The data contain about 440,000 distinct CDR3 sequences, about 15% of them singletons. These data were likewise used in another study, on T cells in Graves' hyperthyroidism and ophthalmopathy.

Sample: peripheral blood mononuclear cells (PBMCs), taken at new diagnosis, from a patient treated with antithyroid drugs. The gene calls are TRBV18 and TRBJ1-3; the match to TRBD1 covers 7 bases. This TCR was sampled from a woman in her 30s with Graves disease. CDR3 sequence reads: CASSPPGQTSSGNTIYF. The CDR3 nucleotides are TGTGCCAGCTCACCACCGGGACAGACCAGCTCTGGAAACACCATATATTTT.